This T cell receptor beta chain is from a study of shared clonotypes between healthy human individuals (TCRdb year 2020). For context, the study as a whole: A few men and a couple of women, aged 18 to 49 years, made up the cohort. To increase sequencing depth and limit assay-specific biases, different laboratories used diverse techniques to prepare libraries and sequence TCR repertoires. Each donor's leukapheresis produced roughly between roughly 0.85 and 10 billion PBMCs. For each donor, three plates each were used for CD4 naive and CD4 memory, two plates were used for CD8 naive, and one plate was used for CD8 memory. To estimate repertoire size and how much clonotypes are shared between individuals, the study performed deep sequencing of blood TCR repertoires from a few healthy adults. Summary of the overall study and its limitations: The genetic and exposure-history diversity represented was limited by the small number of donors. Sharing across several donors was observed for around 5% of naive CD4, 3.5% of naive CD8, around 2.5% of memory CD4, and roughly 0.43% of memory CD8 clonotypes. Naive subsets generally had larger estimated clonotype richness than memory subsets. Even with the large sequencing depth, rarefaction of the sorted-subset datasets indicated that sequencing was incomplete. Compared with non-shared clonotypes, clonotypes shared by all four sorted-subset donors had higher generation probabilities. Only blood was sampled, and tissue TCR repertoires likely differ from those in blood. Based on pairwise subsampling, the degree of clonotype sharing among donors was expected to be affected by sequencing depth.

As for this clone: The specificity of this receptor is unknown. Base-call qualities are not available, and no considerably larger clone is one nucleotide away.

TCR CDR3 regions were amplified from genomic DNA by multiplex PCR using the deep immunoSEQ assay. For each cell subset, the extracted genomic DNA was distributed evenly across all wells of several immunoSEQ 96-well plates, and each plate served as one replicate. Each replicate PCR for sorted subsets received roughly 0.2 ug genomic DNA, equal to roughly 33,000 T cell genomes. Purified libraries were measured with a Qubit 3.0 fluorometer, size-checked on a Bioanalyzer 2100, and measured again with the KAPA Library Quantification kit. Every immunoSEQ 96-well plate was sequenced on a dedicated single-read 150-cycle Illumina NextSeq 550 flow cell. Concerning the study's data processing: Because the immunoSEQ output held only junctional sequences and lacked quality scores, the filtering could not match the filtering applied to full-length reads. To assign V/J genes and CDR3, sequences were annotated against IMGT germline references using PyIR, a Python wrapper for IgBLAST v1.9. Reads with weak V/J assignments (E-value above 1e-6), missing CDR3, stop codons, out-of-frame junctions, or ambiguous translated residues were removed. V3J clonotypes were defined by identical inferred V gene, J gene, and CDR3 amino acid sequence. Percentage overlap between repertoires was computed as shared unique clonotypes divided by the size of the smaller repertoire. Three approaches were used to assess repertoire richness: RTK rarefaction, the Chao1 estimator, and Recon v2.1 estimates of unobserved clonotypes. Generation probabilities were computed with OLGA for all TCRbeta clonotypes obtained by the gDNA method from a few donors. TCRdb retrieved this table from immuneACCESS and kept in-frame rearrangements only. Not all clones are present; in checked studies, unresolved V genes account for under half, and no reason is known for the remainder. That table furnishes V, J and clone size, whereas the DNA furnished D and trimming. The sample yields 550,000 to 850,000 clones; roughly 72% were counted once. The top ten hold approximately 1.7% of the sample.

The donors were healthy, HIV-negative adults with no recently reported acute infections or vaccinations. Every donor was a Caucasian adult residing in Nashville, Tennessee, USA. Magnetic negative selection was used to enrich CD4+ T cells, after which naive cells were positively selected on CD45RA and the negative fraction became the memory subset. After blood collection by leukapheresis, PBMCs were isolated using Ficoll-Histopaque density gradient centrifugation and then cryopreserved in the vapor phase of liquid nitrogen. Purity and quantity of every magnetically sorted T cell population were checked by analytical flow cytometry. Each sorted fraction had its genomic DNA isolated and then quantified by UV absorbance on a Nanodrop 2000c. Based on the germline V gene (reference sequence), the CDR1 and CDR2 sequences are MNHEY and SMNVEV. Germline trimming: 4 bases from V, 2 bases from J; junction bases outside gene matches: 7. The CDR3 holds 15 amino acids from the cysteine to the phenylalanine. The DNA shown is the 45-base CDR3, in frame from base 1.

The sequence was collected from a woman aged 25 to 39 in good health. Material: memory CD4+ T cells sorted from blood. The sample's cell subset or site label is to be understood as: CD45RA-negative fraction. The V gene is TRBV27 and the J gene is TRBJ2-5; TRBD1 aligns with 7 central bases. The sequenced DNA is TGTGCCAGCAGTTCGAGCCAGACAGGGCAAGAGACCCAGTACTTC. Its translation is CASSSSQTGQETQYF.